This T cell receptor beta chain derives from a study of CD8+ T cells in alopecia areata. In the study overall: Tofacitinib treatment spanned 6 to 18 months, with 6 months off drug afterward.

This clone was counted once. The antigen is undetermined. One junction end disagrees with the germline gene, perhaps due to a read error. cDNA prepared by RNA extraction and subsequent reverse transcription served as the template for sequencing. Sequencing was performed with immunoSEQ multiplex PCR; in TCRdb, only in-frame clones are kept and a portion is missing. The repertoire holds more than 150,000 clones, with approximately 49% as singletons. This CDR3 comprises 12 residues. Per germline, CDR1 SQVTM and CDR2 ANQGSEA. Whole-study findings and limits: Scalp and blood retained many expanded lesional clones during tofacitinib.

Described treatment: oral pan-JAK inhibitor, 5-10 mg twice daily. The sorting of PBMCs gave CD4+ and CD8+ T cells. This receptor was obtained from a human donor with alopecia areata. The chain employs TRBV29-1 and TRBJ1-2; no reliable D call. The source was CD8+ T cells sorted from blood, collected at approximately week 52, from a patient treated with tofacitinib. The CDR3 DNA sequence: TGCAGCGTTGAAGGGGTTAGGCCAACCCCCTTCTTC. It is translated as CSVEGVRPTPFF.